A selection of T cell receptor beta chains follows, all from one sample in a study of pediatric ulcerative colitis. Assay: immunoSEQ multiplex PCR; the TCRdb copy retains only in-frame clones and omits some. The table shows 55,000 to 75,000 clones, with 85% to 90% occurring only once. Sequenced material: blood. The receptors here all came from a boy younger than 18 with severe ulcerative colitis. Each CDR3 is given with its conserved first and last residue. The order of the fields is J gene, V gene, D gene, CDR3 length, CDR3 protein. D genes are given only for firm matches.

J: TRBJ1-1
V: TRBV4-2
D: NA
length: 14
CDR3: CASSQDVTGTNAFF

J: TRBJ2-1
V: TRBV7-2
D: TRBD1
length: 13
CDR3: CASGQDPYNEQFF

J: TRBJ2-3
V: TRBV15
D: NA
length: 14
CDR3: CATSRGGNSDTQYF

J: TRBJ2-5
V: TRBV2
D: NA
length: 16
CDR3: CASSAGRERGQETQYF

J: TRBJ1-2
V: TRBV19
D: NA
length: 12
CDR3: CASSTSGRGYTF

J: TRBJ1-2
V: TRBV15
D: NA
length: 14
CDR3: CATRKKGGSEGYTF

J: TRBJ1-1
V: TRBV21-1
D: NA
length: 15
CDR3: CASSNPRGRSTEAFF

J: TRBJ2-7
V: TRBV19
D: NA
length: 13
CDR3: CASSIAAQYEQYF

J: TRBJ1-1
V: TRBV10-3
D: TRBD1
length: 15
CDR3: CAISALGQGATEAFF

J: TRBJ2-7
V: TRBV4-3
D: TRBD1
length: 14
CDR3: CASSQADRGSEQYF

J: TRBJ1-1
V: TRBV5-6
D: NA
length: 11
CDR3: CASSLSTEAFF

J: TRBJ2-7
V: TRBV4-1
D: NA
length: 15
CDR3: CASSQDLLGSYEQYF